The source of this T cell receptor beta chain is a study of cytomegalovirus exposure and HLA in healthy donors. A multiplex PCR was run with 60 Vbeta primers and 13 Jbeta primers. Produced via immunoSEQ multiplex PCR; TCRdb's table is partial and in-frame only. The sample has 150,000 to 200,000 clones, about 80% seen once; the top ten hold 2% to 2.5%. V lost 1 base to trimming and J lost 4 bases; unmatched junction nucleotides: 2. CDR1 and CDR2 from the germline V gene are SEHNR and FQNEAQ (reference sequence). The CDR3 sequence is 14 residues long. The clonotype originates from a woman aged 25 to 39 in good health and CMV-seronegative. Sequenced: PBMCs. V gene TRBV7-9 combines with J gene TRBJ2-5; 8 bases fit TRBD2. The CDR3 loop is CASSLGSGAETQYF. CDR3 DNA sequence: TGTGCCAGCAGCTTAGGTAGCGGGGCAGAGACCCAGTACTTC.